This T cell receptor (beta chain) was sequenced for a study of CD8 T cells in Susac syndrome. Study-wide points: By the study's own acknowledgment, its TCR sequencing and HLA analysis included relatively few individuals.

There are 13 residues in the CDR3. Germline CDR1 is SEHNR and CDR2 is FQNEAQ (reference sequence). The V gene lost 3 bases and the J gene lost 4 bases, with 9 bases spanning the gap. Treatment-naive patients with stable or active relapsing-remitting disease served as multiple sclerosis controls. Through negative isolation, CD4+ and CD8+ T cells were obtained, while TEMRA cells were enriched using FACS. For this clonotype: Its antigen remains unknown.

The RNA input was about 0.5 to 1 ug, and it was reverse transcribed with random hexamers. Amplification of TCR beta CDR3 across 54 Vbeta and 13 Jbeta was performed with immunoSEQ multiplex PCR. TCRdb used MiXCR to reprocess the immunoSEQ multiplex PCR reads, holding one entry per CDR3 protein. The data contain approximately 270,000 distinct CDR3 sequences, over 85% of them singletons. This receptor was taken from a human donor with multiple sclerosis. This chain links TRBV7-9 with TRBJ1-1; D is unresolved. Sequenced input: CD4+ T cells from PBMCs. CDR3 bases: TGTGCCAGCAGCTTCTCGGTCGGCACTGAAGCTTTCTTT. It encodes CASSFSVGTEAFF.